This T cell receptor beta chain stems from a study of blood T cell repertoires in COVID-19. The overall study: T cells, B-cell-depleted T cells, or PBMCs supplied cDNA or gDNA.

Original handling: The assay estimated nucleated cells by amplifying reference gene primers. TCRdb's copy holds only in-frame clones and misses some; the assay was immunoSEQ multiplex PCR. The DNA gave D and trimming, while V, J and clone size come from that table. The sample comprises approximately 280,000 clones, nearly 90% of which are singletons, and around 1.7% rests with the top ten. Germline V CDR1 and CDR2: KGHSH, LQKENI. This CDR3 contains 17 residues. V trimming: 0 bases; J trimming: 8 bases; junction bases outside the gene matches: 7. Participants spanned ages about 18 to 89 years and resided in roughly 26 US areas. Participants had their cohort set by participant-reported clinical history.

The sequenced sample was PBMCs or T cells enriched from blood (not recorded which). The chain has TRBV18 and TRBJ2-1; TRBD2 agrees at 13 bases. The sequence derives from a young woman with acute COVID-19. The CDR3 reads CASSPPGTSGRVDEQFF. The CDR3 nucleotides are TGTGCCAGCTCACCACCGGGAACTAGCGGGAGGGTCGATGAGCAGTTCTTC.